This T cell receptor beta chain originates from a study of beta chain features in type 1 diabetes. Sequencing targeted expressed TCRB transcripts, as all isolated RNA had been reverse transcribed. Clones were read by immunoSEQ multiplex PCR, and TCRdb kept only the in-frame ones, dropping some. The repertoire holds approximately 400,000 clones, with less than 15% as singletons. Notes on the study in general: In every one of the four CD4+ subsets, TCRB CDR3s were moderately but significantly shorter in Type 1 diabetes patients.

This CDR3 has 11 amino acids. V was shortened by 6 bases and J by 5 bases, with 10 bases between the two germline ends. Germline V gene data show CDR1 as SQVTM and CDR2 as ANQGSEA. This clone was found a few times. Its target is not known. The sequenced sample consisted of naive CD4+ T cells from blood. The genes are TRBV29-1 and TRBJ1-1, with a tentative D call TRBD1 (5 bases). The clonotype was recovered from a woman aged 18-30 years in good health. CDR3 protein: CSVDTWTEAFF. The CDR3 DNA follows: TGCAGCGTGGACACCTGGACTGAAGCTTTCTTT.